These 29 T cell receptor beta chains share one sample of origin, sequenced in a study of T cell responses to AZD1222 COVID-19 vaccine. Libraries were prepared by immunoSEQ multiplex PCR; TCRdb keeps only in-frame clonotypes and omits some of them. The sample lists around 35,000 clones; just over 85% were seen once. Specimen: peripheral blood, collected 28 days after the second AZD1222 dose. The source is an adult who received the AZD1222 COVID-19 vaccine.

The chain recombines TRBV7-6 with TRBJ1-3; D is uncertain. This CDR3 spans 15 amino acids. The V gene's germline CDR1 is SGHVS and CDR2 FNYEAQ. Trimming pared 0 bases from V and 3 bases from J, leaving 9 bases between. In DNA, the CDR3 is TGTGCCAGCAGCTTAGCAGGATCTGATGGAAACACCATATATTTT. It yields the protein CASSLAGSDGNTIYF. The variable domain in full, completed from reference TRBV7-6 and TRBJ1-3, reads GAGVSQSPRYKVTKRGQDVALRCDPISGHVSLYWYRQALGQGPEFLTYFNYEAQQDKSGLPNDRFSAERPEGSISTLTIQRTEQRDSAMYRCASSLAGSDGNTIYFGEGSWLTVV.

The chain combines TRBV20-1 with TRBJ1-4; 8 bases map to TRBD1. Per germline, CDR1 DFQATT and CDR2 SNEGSKA (reference sequence). There are 15 residues in the CDR3. V shed 3 bases, J shed 8 bases, and the junction held 11 bases outside the gene matches. CDR3 sequence reads: CSASPGQGRNEKLFF. CDR3 bases: TGCAGTGCTAGTCCAGGACAGGGAAGGAACGAAAAACTGTTTTTT.

This chain joins TRBV2 and TRBJ1-1; TRBD1 agrees at 7 bases. The length of the CDR3 is 15 residues. Germline values: CDR1 SNHLY, CDR2 FYNNEI. V trimming: 6 bases; J trimming: 0 bases; junction bases outside the gene matches: 7. The CDR3, as DNA: TGTGCCAGCAGGGGACAGTTAGGGATGAACACTGAAGCTTTCTTT. Amino acids: CASRGQLGMNTEAFF.

V gene TRBV6-5 combines with J gene TRBJ1-2, with a tentative D call TRBD1 (6 bases). This CDR3 is 13 amino acids long. V was clipped by 6 bases and J by 6 bases, with 14 bases between them. Germline assignment: CDR1 MNHEY and CDR2 SVGAGI. CDR3 region: CASRITGLNGYTF. The CDR3 nucleotides are TGTGCCAGCAGGATAACAGGGCTCAATGGCTACACCTTC.

The chain links TRBV5-5 to TRBJ1-4; the match to TRBD1 covers 7 bases. Germline CDR1 SGHKS, CDR2 YYEKEE (reference sequence). V was pared by 3 bases and J by 8 bases, with 7 bases of the junction left unmatched. The CDR3 sequence is 14 residues long. The CDR3 region is CASSWGTEAEKLFF. The DNA for the CDR3 is TGTGCCAGCAGCTGGGGGACAGAGGCAGAAAAACTGTTTTTT.

This chain uses TRBV21-1 with TRBJ1-1. TRBV21-1 is given as a pseudogene. CDR3 length equals 16 residues. Here the CDR3 reads CASSKGHLCGPTEAFF. The DNA for the CDR3 is TGTGCCAGCAGCAAAGGTCATCTCTGCGGTCCCACTGAAGCTTTCTTT.

This chain uses TRBV5-4 with TRBJ2-1, with D perhaps given as TRBD1 or TRBD2 (6 bases each). Trimming shortened V by 5 bases and J by 0 bases, and 15 bases separated the two germline ends. This CDR3 comprises 16 residues. Germline loops: CDR1 SGHNT, CDR2 YYREEE (reference sequence). CDR3: CASSHGGGSSYNEQFF. CDR3 nucleotide sequence: TGTGCCAGCAGTCACGGAGGGGGGAGCTCCTACAATGAGCAGTTCTTC.

V usage is TRBV18 and J usage is TRBJ2-2, with D uncertain. Germline-derived CDR1 and CDR2 are KGHSH and LQKENI. Trimming took off 2 bases at V and 0 bases at J, with 10 bases between the two ends. The CDR3 loop spans 16 amino acids. The DNA of the CDR3 is TGTGCCAGCTCACCAGCAGGAGACTCGAACACCGGGGAGCTGTTTTTT. As protein: CASSPAGDSNTGELFF.

The rearrangement joins TRBV28 to TRBJ2-1, with 7 bases fitting TRBD1. V lost 1 base, J lost 4 bases, and 1 base stayed unmatched. The length of the CDR3 is 14 residues. The germline gives CDR1 MDHEN, CDR2 SYDVKM. The DNA for the CDR3 is TGTGCCAGCAGTTTATCGGGACAGTACAATGAGCAGTTCTTC. Translating it yields CASSLSGQYNEQFF.

The chain couples TRBV20-1 to TRBJ1-1; D gene ambiguous. Trimming pared 3 bases from V and 2 bases from J, leaving 16 bases between. The germline gives CDR1 DFQATT, CDR2 SNEGSKA (reference sequence). The CDR3 totals 15 residues. In DNA, the CDR3 is TGCAGTGCTAGTCCCGGGTCAGTAATCAACACTGAAGCTTTCTTT. Its protein is CSASPGSVINTEAFF.

The CDR3 loop reads CASSSGLLNSYEQYF. CDR3 sequence (DNA): TGTGCCAGCAGCTCGGGACTCCTAAACTCCTACGAGCAGTACTTC. The rearrangement links TRBV7-2 to TRBJ2-7; D is perhaps TRBD2 (6 bases). The germline CDR1 and CDR2 sequences are SGHTA and FQGNSA. The CDR3 covers 15 residues. The germline V and J ends were trimmed by 4 bases and 0 bases, with 13 bases remaining between them.

This chain uses TRBV15 with TRBJ2-2; 10 positions agree with TRBD2. V lost 11 bases to trimming and J lost 1 base; unmatched junction nucleotides: 4. CDR1 and CDR2 from the germline V gene are LNHNV and YYDKDF (reference sequence). The CDR3 has 14 residues. Written as DNA, the CDR3 is TGTGCCGCTTCTAGCGGGAGGAACACCGGGGAGCTGTTTTTT. Amino acids: CAASSGRNTGELFF.

This rearrangement joins TRBV5-5 to TRBJ2-7; possibly TRBD1 for D (5 bases). CDR1 SGHKS and CDR2 YYEKEE come from the germline V gene (reference sequence). CDR3 size: 15 residues. Trimming took off 4 bases at V and 6 bases at J, with 20 bases between the two ends. Here the CDR3 DNA reads TGTGCCAGCAGCCTGGATTCCTTCCCAGGGCGCGAGCAGTACTTC. Its translation is CASSLDSFPGREQYF.

The V call is TRBV2, the J call TRBJ1-4, with TRBD1 matching 12 bases. The V gene end was trimmed by 6 bases and the J gene end by 1 base; junction bases not matched to a gene: 9. The germline gives CDR1 SNHLY, CDR2 FYNNEI. The CDR3 length is 18 residues. CDR3 residues: CASRDRRDRGLTNEKLFF. Written as DNA, the CDR3 is TGTGCCAGCAGGGATAGACGGGACAGGGGGCTAACTAATGAAAAACTGTTTTTT.

The sample holds one count of this clone. The gene calls are TRBV6-1 and TRBJ1-4; weak D call: TRBD1 (5 bases). Looked up from germline, CDR1 is MNHNS and CDR2 is SASEGT. The V end lost 2 bases, the J end lost 7 bases, and 23 bases lay between the germline ends. This CDR3 has 18 residues. As DNA, the CDR3 is TGTGCCAGCAGTGAAAGTTATGCGGGACTGAGTGGGAGTGAAAAACTGTTTTTT. This translates into CASSESYAGLSGSEKLFF.

The chain links TRBV6-5 to TRBJ1-5; unclear D gene. Trimming stripped 6 bases from V and 0 bases from J, with 6 bases between. Germline-derived CDR1 and CDR2 are MNHEY and SVGAGI. The CDR3 contains 13 residues. The CDR3 bases are TGTGCCAGCAGATTAGATAGCAATCAGCCCCAGCATTTT. It yields the protein CASRLDSNQPQHF.

The V and J genes are TRBV7-2 and TRBJ2-1; 14 bases fit TRBD2. CDR3 length: 18 residues. Germline loops: CDR1 SGHTA, CDR2 FQGNSA. V shed 5 bases and J 7 bases; nucleotides not matched to a gene: 13. The DNA for the CDR3 is TGTGCCAGCAGCCACACTGGACTAGCGGGGGGACTCGGGAATGAGCAGTTCTTC. Amino acid sequence: CASSHTGLAGGLGNEQFF.

The chain links TRBV5-1 to TRBJ1-1; 7 positions match TRBD1. V trimming: 4 bases; J trimming: 5 bases; junction bases outside the gene matches: 8. The CDR3 consists of 14 residues. The V gene's germline CDR1 is SGHRS and CDR2 YFSETQ. The CDR3 DNA follows: TGCGCCAGCAGCAACGAACAGGGGATAACTGAAGCTTTCTTT. It encodes CASSNEQGITEAFF.

This chain connects TRBV3-1 (or the pseudogene TRBV3-2) to TRBJ2-2; D is undetermined. Germline CDR1 and CDR2: LGHDT and YNNKEL (reference sequence). The ends were cut back, 1 base at V and 7 bases at J, with 7 bases in the middle. This CDR3 comprises 13 residues. CDR3 bases: TGTGCCAGCAGCCAAGTTGGCGTCGGGGAGCTGTTTTTT. It specifies CASSQVGVGELFF.

The chain couples TRBV6-5 to TRBJ2-1; D may be TRBD2 (5 bases). Germline assignment: CDR1 MNHEY and CDR2 SVGAGI. The CDR3 runs to 14 residues. Trimming took 7 bases from V and 4 from J, leaving 14 bases between them. In DNA form, the CDR3 reads TGTGCCAGCACTTTACCCGGGAAATACAATGAGCAGTTCTTC. Translation gives CASTLPGKYNEQFF.

The chain employs TRBV9 and TRBJ1-3; possible D gene TRBD1, 6 bases. The V and J ends lost 0 bases and 2 bases respectively, with 12 bases between them. Germline-derived CDR1 and CDR2 are SGDLS and YYNGEE. The CDR3 loop spans 16 amino acids. The chain's CDR3 is CASSVVPGAAGNTIYF. The CDR3 DNA reads as TGTGCCAGCAGCGTAGTCCCAGGGGCGGCTGGAAACACCATATATTTT.

This chain joins TRBV5-6 and TRBJ1-5; 7 bases are a match to TRBD1. Losses at the gene ends were 4 bases for V and 2 bases for J; bases not matched to a gene: 9. Germline CDR1 reads SGHDT; CDR2 reads YYEEEE. There are 16 residues in the CDR3. Written as DNA, the CDR3 is TGTGCCAGCAGCCTCCGGACAGGTTCGGGCAATCAGCCCCAGCATTTT. Its translation is CASSLRTGSGNQPQHF.

This sequence joins TRBV12-3 or TRBV12-4 and TRBJ2-1; D perhaps matches TRBD1 (6 bases). V was cut by 9 bases and J by 4 bases, with 13 bases left in between. CDR3 size: 13 residues. In nucleotides, the CDR3 is TGTGCCAGTAAAAGGACAGCGTACAATGAGCAGTTCTTC. Translation: CASKRTAYNEQFF.

The chain links TRBV4-1 to TRBJ2-2, with D maybe TRBD2 (7 bases). The V end lost 2 bases, the J end lost 0 bases, and 13 bases lay between the germline ends. The CDR3 is made up of 17 amino acids. CDR1 and CDR2 from the germline V gene are MGHRA and YSYEKL. The CDR3, as DNA: TGCGCCAGCAGCCAATCCCCGGGGGGCCCGAACACCGGGGAGCTGTTTTTT. Its translation is CASSQSPGGPNTGELFF.

This clone was counted only a few times. V is TRBV5-5 and J is TRBJ1-5, with D possibly being TRBD1 (6 bases). Trimming took off 0 bases at V and 4 bases at J, with 11 bases between the two ends. Germline CDR1 reads SGHKS; CDR2 reads YYEKEE (reference sequence). The CDR3 is 15 residues long. The CDR3 nucleotides are TGTGCCAGCAGCTTGGATTGGCAGGGGAATCAGCCCCAGCATTTT. Translation gives CASSLDWQGNQPQHF.

The chain uses TRBV7-2 and TRBJ1-4, with D possibly matching TRBD1 (5 bases). The CDR3 has 14 amino acids. CDR1 is SGHTA and CDR2 is FQGNSA in the germline V gene. The V end lost 3 bases, the J end lost 6 bases, and 11 bases lay between the germline ends. The CDR3 region is CASSLDTNDEKLFF. CDR3 bases: TGTGCCAGCAGCTTGGACACGAATGATGAAAAACTGTTTTTT.

This chain links TRBV6-5 with TRBJ2-7; D is possibly TRBD2 (5 bases). The V and J ends lost 6 bases and 0 bases respectively, with 15 bases between them. Per the germline V gene, CDR1 is MNHEY and CDR2 is SVGAGI. There are 15 residues in the CDR3. The CDR3 DNA sequence: TGTGCCAGCAGGGACTCGCGGGTACACTCCTACGAGCAGTACTTC. Amino acid sequence: CASRDSRVHSYEQYF.

The V and J genes are TRBV7-2 and TRBJ1-2; D may be TRBD1 (5 bases). The V and J ends lost 5 bases and 4 bases respectively, with 14 bases between them. Germline V CDR1 and CDR2: SGHTA, FQGNSA. The CDR3 spans 14 residues. CDR3 loop: CASSASRALYGYTF. CDR3 nucleotides: TGTGCCAGCAGCGCCTCCAGGGCTCTCTATGGCTACACCTTC.

The chain employs TRBV28 and TRBJ2-2, with TRBD2 identical over 9 bases. V trimming: 6 bases; J trimming: 4 bases; junction bases outside the gene matches: 12. CDR1 is MDHEN and CDR2 is SYDVKM in the germline V gene. The length of the CDR3 is 17 residues. In DNA form, the CDR3 reads TGTGCCAGCAGCCTCTCTGGAGCGGGAGGAGGCACCGGGGAGCTGTTTTTT. This codes for CASSLSGAGGGTGELFF.